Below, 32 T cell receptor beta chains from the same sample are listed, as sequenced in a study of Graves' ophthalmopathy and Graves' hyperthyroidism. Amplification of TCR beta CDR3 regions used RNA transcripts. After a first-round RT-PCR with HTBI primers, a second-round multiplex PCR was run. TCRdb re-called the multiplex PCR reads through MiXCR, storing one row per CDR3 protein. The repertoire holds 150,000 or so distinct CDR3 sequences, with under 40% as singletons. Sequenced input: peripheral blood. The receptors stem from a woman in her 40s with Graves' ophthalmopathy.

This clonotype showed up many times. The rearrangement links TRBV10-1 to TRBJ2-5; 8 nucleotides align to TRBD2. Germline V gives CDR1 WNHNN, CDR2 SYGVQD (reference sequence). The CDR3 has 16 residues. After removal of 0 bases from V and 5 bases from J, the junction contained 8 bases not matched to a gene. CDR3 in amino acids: CASSESTRGGLETQYF. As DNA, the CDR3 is TGCGCCAGCAGTGAGTCCACTCGGGGGGGCTTGGAGACCCAGTACTTC.

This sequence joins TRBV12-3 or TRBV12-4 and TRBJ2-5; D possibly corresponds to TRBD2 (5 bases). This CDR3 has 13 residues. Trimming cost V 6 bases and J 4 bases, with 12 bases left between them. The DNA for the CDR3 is TGTGCCAGCAGACCCACGAGCGGAGAGACCCAGTACTTC. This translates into CASRPTSGETQYF.

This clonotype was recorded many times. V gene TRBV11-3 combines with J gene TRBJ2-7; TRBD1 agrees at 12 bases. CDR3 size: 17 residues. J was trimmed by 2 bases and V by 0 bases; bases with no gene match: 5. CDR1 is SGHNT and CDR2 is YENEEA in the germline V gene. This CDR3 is CASSLEGTGGKAYEQYF. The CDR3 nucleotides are TGTGCCAGCAGCTTAGAGGGGACAGGGGGCAAAGCCTACGAGCAGTACTTC.

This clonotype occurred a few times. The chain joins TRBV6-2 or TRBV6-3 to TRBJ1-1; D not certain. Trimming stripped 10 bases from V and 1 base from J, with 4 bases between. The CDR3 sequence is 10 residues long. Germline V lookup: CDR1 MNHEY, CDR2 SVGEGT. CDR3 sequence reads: CANQNTEAFF. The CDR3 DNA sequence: TGTGCCAACCAGAACACTGAAGCTTTCTTT.

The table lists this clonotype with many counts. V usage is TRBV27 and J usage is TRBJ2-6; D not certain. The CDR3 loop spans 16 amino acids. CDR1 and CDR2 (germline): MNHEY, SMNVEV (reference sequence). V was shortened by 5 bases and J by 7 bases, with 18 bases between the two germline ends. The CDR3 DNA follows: TGTGCCAGCAGTCCTCTGGACGGAAAAGGAGCCAACGTCCTGACTTTC. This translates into CASSPLDGKGANVLTF.

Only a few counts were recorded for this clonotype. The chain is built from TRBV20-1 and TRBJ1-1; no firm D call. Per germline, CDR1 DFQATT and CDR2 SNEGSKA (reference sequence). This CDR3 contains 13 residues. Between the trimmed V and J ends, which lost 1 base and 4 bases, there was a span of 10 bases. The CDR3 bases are TGCAGTGCTAGAGTAGGGTCTGCCACTGAAGCTTTCTTT. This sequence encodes CSARVGSATEAFF.

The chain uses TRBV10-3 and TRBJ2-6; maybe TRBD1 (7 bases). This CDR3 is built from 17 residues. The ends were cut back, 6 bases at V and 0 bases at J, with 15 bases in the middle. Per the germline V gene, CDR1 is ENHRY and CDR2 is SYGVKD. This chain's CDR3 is CAISGGTAYSGANVLTF. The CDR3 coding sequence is TGTGCCATCAGCGGCGGGACAGCATACTCTGGGGCCAACGTCCTGACTTTC.

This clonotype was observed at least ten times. CDR3 residues: CSARDRDRAKTGNTIYF. The CDR3 DNA reads TGCAGTGCTAGAGACAGAGACAGGGCGAAAACTGGAAACACCATATATTTT. This chain uses TRBV20-1 with TRBJ1-3; 7 nucleotides line up with TRBD1. This CDR3 is 17 amino acids long. Losses at the gene ends were 0 bases for V and 2 bases for J; bases not matched to a gene: 10. Per the germline V gene, CDR1 is DFQATT and CDR2 is SNEGSKA (reference sequence).

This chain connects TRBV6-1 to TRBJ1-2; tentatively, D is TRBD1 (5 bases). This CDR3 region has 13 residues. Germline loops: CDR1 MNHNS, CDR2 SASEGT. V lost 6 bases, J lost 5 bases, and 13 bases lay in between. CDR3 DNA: TGTGCCAGCAGCTTTCAGGGAGTGTATGGCTACACCTTC. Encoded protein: CASSFQGVYGYTF.

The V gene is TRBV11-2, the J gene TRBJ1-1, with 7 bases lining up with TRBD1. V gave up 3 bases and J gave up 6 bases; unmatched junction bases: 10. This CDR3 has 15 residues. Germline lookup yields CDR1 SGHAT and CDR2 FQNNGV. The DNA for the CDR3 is TGTGCCAGCAGCTTCGGGCGACAGGGATTGGCTGAAGCTTTCTTT. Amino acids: CASSFGRQGLAEAFF.

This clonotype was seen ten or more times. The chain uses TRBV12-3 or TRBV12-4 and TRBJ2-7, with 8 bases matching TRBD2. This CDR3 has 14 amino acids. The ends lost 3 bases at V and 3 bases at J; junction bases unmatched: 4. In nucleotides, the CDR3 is TGTGCCAGCAGTTTCTACGGGAGGGACTACGAGCAGTACTTC. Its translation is CASSFYGRDYEQYF.

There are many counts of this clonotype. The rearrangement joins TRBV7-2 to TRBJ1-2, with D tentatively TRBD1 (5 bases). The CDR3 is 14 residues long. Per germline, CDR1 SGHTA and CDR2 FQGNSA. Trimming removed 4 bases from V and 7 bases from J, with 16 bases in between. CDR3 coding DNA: TGTGCCAGCAGCTATCCCGGGGGGACTGGTGGCTACACCTTC. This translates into CASSYPGGTGGYTF.

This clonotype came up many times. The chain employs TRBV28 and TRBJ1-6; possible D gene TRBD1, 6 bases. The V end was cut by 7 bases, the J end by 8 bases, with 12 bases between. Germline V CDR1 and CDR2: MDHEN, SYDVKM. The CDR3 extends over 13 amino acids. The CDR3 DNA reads TGTGCCAGCACTAAGGACAGTGATTCACCCCTCCACTTT. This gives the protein CASTKDSDSPLHF.

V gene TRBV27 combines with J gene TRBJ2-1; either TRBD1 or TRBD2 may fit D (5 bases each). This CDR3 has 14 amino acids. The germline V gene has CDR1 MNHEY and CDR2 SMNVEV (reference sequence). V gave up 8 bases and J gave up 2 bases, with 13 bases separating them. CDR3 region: CASQRDGTYNEQFF. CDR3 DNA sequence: TGTGCCAGCCAACGGGACGGAACCTACAATGAGCAGTTCTTC.

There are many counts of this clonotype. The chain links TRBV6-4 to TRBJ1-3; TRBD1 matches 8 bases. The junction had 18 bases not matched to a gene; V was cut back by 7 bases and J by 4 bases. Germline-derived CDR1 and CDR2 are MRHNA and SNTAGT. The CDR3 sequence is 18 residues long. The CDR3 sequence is CASIQAGWTGTGGNTIYF. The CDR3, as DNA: TGTGCCAGCATCCAGGCGGGCTGGACAGGGACGGGCGGAAACACCATATATTTT.

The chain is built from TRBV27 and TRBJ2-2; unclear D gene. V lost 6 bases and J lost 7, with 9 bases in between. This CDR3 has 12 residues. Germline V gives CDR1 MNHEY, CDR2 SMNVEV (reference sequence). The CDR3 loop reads CASSFAIGELFF. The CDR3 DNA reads TGTGCCAGCAGCTTTGCGATCGGGGAGCTGTTTTTT.

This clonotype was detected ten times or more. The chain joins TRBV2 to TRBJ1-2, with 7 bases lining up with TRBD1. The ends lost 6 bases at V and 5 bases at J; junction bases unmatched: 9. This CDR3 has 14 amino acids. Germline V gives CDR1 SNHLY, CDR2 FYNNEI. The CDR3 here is CASRDPTGTYGYTF. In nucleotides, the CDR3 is TGTGCCAGCAGGGACCCGACAGGGACTTATGGCTACACCTTC.

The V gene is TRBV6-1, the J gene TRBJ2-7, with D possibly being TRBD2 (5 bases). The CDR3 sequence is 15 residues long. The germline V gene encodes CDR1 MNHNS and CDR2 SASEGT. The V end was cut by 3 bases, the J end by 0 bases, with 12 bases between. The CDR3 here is CASSEFRGTSYEQYF. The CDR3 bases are TGTGCCAGCAGTGAGTTTCGGGGTACCTCCTACGAGCAGTACTTC.

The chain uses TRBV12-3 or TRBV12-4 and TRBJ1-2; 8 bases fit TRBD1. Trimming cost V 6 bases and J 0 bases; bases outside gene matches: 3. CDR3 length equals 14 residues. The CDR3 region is CASRDRAANYGYTF. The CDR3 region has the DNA TGTGCCAGCAGGGACAGGGCGGCTAACTATGGCTACACCTTC.

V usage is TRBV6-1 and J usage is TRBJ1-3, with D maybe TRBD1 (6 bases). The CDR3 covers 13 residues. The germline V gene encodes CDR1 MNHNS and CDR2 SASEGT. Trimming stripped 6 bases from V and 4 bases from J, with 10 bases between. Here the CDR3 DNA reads TGTGCCAGCAGAACGGGGGCCGGAAACACCATATATTTT. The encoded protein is CASRTGAGNTIYF.

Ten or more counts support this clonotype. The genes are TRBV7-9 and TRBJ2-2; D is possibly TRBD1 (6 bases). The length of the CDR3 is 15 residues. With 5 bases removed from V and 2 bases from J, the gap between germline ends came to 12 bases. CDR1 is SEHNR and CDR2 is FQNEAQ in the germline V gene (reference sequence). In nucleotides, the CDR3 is TGTGCCAGCAGCCACACAGGGAGTAACACCGGGGAGCTGTTTTTT. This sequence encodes CASSHTGSNTGELFF.

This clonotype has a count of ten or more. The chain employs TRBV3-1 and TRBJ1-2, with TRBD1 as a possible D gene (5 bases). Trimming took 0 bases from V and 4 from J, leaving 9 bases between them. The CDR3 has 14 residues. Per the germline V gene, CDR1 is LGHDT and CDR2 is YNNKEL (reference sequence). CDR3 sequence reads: CASSQDTGAYGYTF. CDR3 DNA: TGTGCCAGCAGCCAAGACACAGGTGCCTATGGCTACACCTTC.

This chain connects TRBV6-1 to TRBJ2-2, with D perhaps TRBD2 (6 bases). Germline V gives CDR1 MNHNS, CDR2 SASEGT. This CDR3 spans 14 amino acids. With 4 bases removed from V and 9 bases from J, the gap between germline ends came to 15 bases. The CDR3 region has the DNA TGTGCCAGCAGTGCCGACCGGGCGGGGCGGGAGCTGTTTTTT. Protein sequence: CASSADRAGRELFF.

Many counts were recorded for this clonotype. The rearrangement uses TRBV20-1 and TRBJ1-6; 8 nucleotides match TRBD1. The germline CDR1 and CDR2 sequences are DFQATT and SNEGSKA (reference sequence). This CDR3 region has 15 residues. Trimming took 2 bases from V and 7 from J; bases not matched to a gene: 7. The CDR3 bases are TGCAGTGCTAGATCCCGGGACAGGTGGAATTCACCCCTCCACTTT. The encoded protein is CSARSRDRWNSPLHF.

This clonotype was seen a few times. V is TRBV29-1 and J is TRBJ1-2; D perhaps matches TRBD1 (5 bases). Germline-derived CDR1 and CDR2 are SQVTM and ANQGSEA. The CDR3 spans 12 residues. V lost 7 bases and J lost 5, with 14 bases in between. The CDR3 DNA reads TGCAGCGCGTCCGGGACCGTTTATGGCTACACCTTC. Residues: CSASGTVYGYTF.

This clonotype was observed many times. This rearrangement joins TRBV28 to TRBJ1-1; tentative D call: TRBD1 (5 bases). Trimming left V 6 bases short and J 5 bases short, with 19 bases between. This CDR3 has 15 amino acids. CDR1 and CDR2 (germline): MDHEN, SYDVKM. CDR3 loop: CASRTLGGVGTEAFF. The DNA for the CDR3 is TGTGCCAGCAGAACTCTCGGGGGGGTTGGTACTGAAGCTTTCTTT.

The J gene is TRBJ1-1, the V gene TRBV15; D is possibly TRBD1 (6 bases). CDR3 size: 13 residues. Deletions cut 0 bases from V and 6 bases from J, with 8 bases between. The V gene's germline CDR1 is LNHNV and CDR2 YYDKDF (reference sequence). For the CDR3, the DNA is TGTGCCACCAGCAGAGACAGGGGCGCTGAAGCTTTCTTT. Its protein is CATSRDRGAEAFF.

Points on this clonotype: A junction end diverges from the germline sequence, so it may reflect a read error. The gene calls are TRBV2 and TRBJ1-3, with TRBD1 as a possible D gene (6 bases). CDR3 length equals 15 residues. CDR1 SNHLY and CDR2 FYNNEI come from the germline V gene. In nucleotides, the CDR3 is TGTGCCACCAGTGAAGGACAGCGCTCTGGAAACACCATATACTTT. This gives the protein CATSEGQRSGNTIYF.

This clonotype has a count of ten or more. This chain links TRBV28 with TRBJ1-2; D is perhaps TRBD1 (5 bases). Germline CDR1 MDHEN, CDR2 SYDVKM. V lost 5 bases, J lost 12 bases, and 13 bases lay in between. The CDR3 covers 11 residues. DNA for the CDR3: TGTGCCAGCAGTCTCAAGGGGTTGGACACCTTC. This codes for CASSLKGLDTF.

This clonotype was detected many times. This chain's CDR3 is CASSLGQGMSYEQYF. CDR3 sequence (DNA): TGCGCCAGCAGCCTGGGACAGGGAATGAGCTACGAGCAGTACTTC. The V gene is TRBV4-1, the J gene TRBJ2-7, with 9 bases that match TRBD1. Germline values: CDR1 MGHRA, CDR2 YSYEKL. The trim removed 4 bases at V and 3 bases at J, leaving 7 bases unmatched. The CDR3 totals 15 residues.

CDR3 sequence: CASSSALTSYNSPLHF. DNA of the CDR3: TGTGCCAGCAGTTCAGCCCTGACCTCCTATAATTCACCCCTCCACTTT. The chain carries TRBV7-9 and TRBJ1-6; D gene uncertain. The germline gives CDR1 SEHNR, CDR2 FQNEAQ (reference sequence). The CDR3 is made up of 16 amino acids. Trimming removed 6 bases at V and 0 bases at J, with 12 bases between.

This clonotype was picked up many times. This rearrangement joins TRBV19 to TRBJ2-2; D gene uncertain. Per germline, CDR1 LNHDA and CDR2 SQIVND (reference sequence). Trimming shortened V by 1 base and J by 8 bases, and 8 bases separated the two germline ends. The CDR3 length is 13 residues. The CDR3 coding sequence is TGTGCCAGTAGTATAGGGGAAGCGGGGGAGCTGTTTTTT. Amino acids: CASSIGEAGELFF.